The 27 T cell receptor beta chains below come from one sample, sequenced in a study of blood T cell repertoires in COVID-19. Sequencing used immunoSEQ multiplex PCR; TCRdb keeps in-frame clones, though not all of them. Of nearly 200,000 clones in the sample, around 84% were seen once. Sequenced sample: peripheral blood. The source is a human donor in a cohort sampled during active COVID-19.

DNA of the CDR3: TGTGCCAGTAGTATAACGCGGGGGCCCACAGATACGCAGTATTTT. Translation: CASSITRGPTDTQYF. This sequence joins TRBV19 and TRBJ2-3, with D perhaps matching TRBD2 (7 bases). The CDR3 totals 15 residues. Germline CDR1 is LNHDA and CDR2 is SQIVND (reference sequence). The V end lost 2 bases, the J end lost 2 bases, and 11 bases lay between the germline ends.

In this sample, this clone turned up once. V is TRBV7-2 and J is TRBJ2-2; 7 bases agree with TRBD2. V was pared by 4 bases and J by 1 base, with 3 bases of the junction left unmatched. The CDR3 sequence is 15 residues long. The germline V gene has CDR1 SGHTA and CDR2 FQGNSA. DNA of the CDR3: TGTGCCAGCAGCTCGGGCGGGAGGAACACCGGGGAGCTGTTTTTT. It translates to CASSSGGRNTGELFF. Drawing the rest from reference TRBV7-2 and TRBJ2-2, the complete variable domain is GAGVSQSPSNKVTEKGKDVELRCDPISGHTALYWYRQSLGQGLEFLIYFQGNSAPDKSGLPSDRFSAERTGGSVSTLTIQRTQQEDSAVYLCASSSGGRNTGELFFGEGSRLTVL.

The rearrangement links TRBV11-2 to TRBJ1-5; 7 bases line up with TRBD1. Germline values: CDR1 SGHAT, CDR2 FQNNGV. CDR3 length: 13 amino acids. V shed 5 bases, J shed 5 bases, and the junction held 3 bases outside the gene matches. CDR3 coding DNA: TGTGCCAGCAGCCCCGACAGGGATCAGCCCCAGCATTTT. It translates to CASSPDRDQPQHF.

In this sample, this clone turned up many times. The CDR3 sequence is CSSGQSHNEQFF. The CDR3 DNA sequence: TGCAGCTCCGGACAGTCGCACAATGAGCAGTTCTTC. This chain connects TRBV29-1 to TRBJ2-1, with D maybe TRBD1 (6 bases). Germline V gene lookup returns CDR1 SQVTM and CDR2 ANQGSEA. The CDR3 consists of 12 residues. V lost 8 bases to trimming and J lost 5 bases, with 13 bases between them.

DNA of the CDR3: TGTGCCAGCAGGGGGGCCGCCGCCGAGACCCAGTACTTC. It specifies CASRGAAAETQYF. V gene TRBV7-9 combines with J gene TRBJ2-5; D might be TRBD1 (6 bases). The CDR3 is 13 residues long. Trimming cost V 6 bases and J 5 bases, with 13 bases left between them. Per germline, CDR1 SEHNR and CDR2 FQNEAQ (reference sequence). The full variable domain, its missing parts supplied by reference TRBV7-9 and TRBJ2-5, is DTGVSQNPRHKITKRGQNVTFRCDPISEHNRLYWYRQTLGQGPEFLTYFQNEAQLEKSRLLSDRFSAERPKGSFSTLEIQRTEQGDSAMYLCASRGAAAETQYFGPGTRLLVL.

V gene TRBV24-1 combines with J gene TRBJ2-1; no clear D gene. V lost 0 bases and J 1 base, leaving 6 bases between the germline ends. Germline values: CDR1 KGHDR, CDR2 SFDVKD. The CDR3 contains 15 residues. The CDR3 DNA reads TGTGCCACCAGTGATTTGCGGGTATCCTACAATGAGCAGTTCTTC. Protein: CATSDLRVSYNEQFF.

The rearrangement joins TRBV28 to TRBJ1-2, with 12 bases fitting TRBD1. This CDR3 is 15 amino acids long. CDR1 and CDR2 (germline): MDHEN, SYDVKM. V shed 4 bases, J shed 3 bases, and the junction held 3 bases outside the gene matches. CDR3 in amino acids: CASSSGTGGYYGYTF. CDR3 nucleotides: TGTGCCAGCAGTTCTGGGACAGGGGGCTACTATGGCTACACCTTC.

V is TRBV7-8 and J is TRBJ1-2; weak D call: TRBD1 (5 bases). The germline V and J ends were trimmed by 5 bases and 1 base, with 20 bases remaining between them. The CDR3 sequence is 17 residues long. CDR1 SGHVS and CDR2 FQNEAQ come from the germline V gene. The CDR3 is CASSQSGTPWFNYGYTF. In DNA form, the CDR3 reads TGTGCCAGCAGCCAATCAGGGACTCCTTGGTTTAACTATGGCTACACCTTC.

The rearrangement links TRBV11-3 to TRBJ2-1, with D possibly TRBD2 on 5 matching bases. The V end was cut by 0 bases, the J end by 3 bases, with 9 bases between. Germline CDR1 and CDR2: SGHNT and YENEEA. The CDR3 contains 15 residues. The CDR3 sequence: CASSLDSGNYNEQFF. The DNA of the CDR3 is TGTGCCAGCAGCTTAGATTCGGGGAACTACAATGAGCAGTTCTTC.

The V call is TRBV5-6, the J call TRBJ1-1; 9 bases match TRBD1. J lost 2 bases, V lost 4 bases, and 12 bases had no gene match. Germline CDR1 and CDR2: SGHDT and YYEEEE. The CDR3 extends over 17 amino acids. CDR3 protein: CASSGKGTGFVNTEAFF. In nucleotides, the CDR3 is TGTGCCAGCAGCGGTAAAGGGACAGGGTTCGTAAACACTGAAGCTTTCTTT. The variable domain in full, with the rest retrieved from reference TRBV5-6 and TRBJ1-1, is DAGVTQSPTHLIKTRGQQVTLRCSPKSGHDTVSWYQQALGQGPQFIFQYYEEEERQRGNFPDRFSGHQFPNYSSELNVNALLLGDSALYLCASSGKGTGFVNTEAFFGQGTRLTVV.

This sequence joins TRBV3-1 (or the pseudogene TRBV3-2) and TRBJ2-3; possibly TRBD2 for D (6 bases). Deletions cut 2 bases from V and 3 bases from J, with 12 bases between. Per germline, CDR1 LGHDT and CDR2 YNNKEL (reference sequence). CDR3 length: 15 amino acids. CDR3 coding DNA: TGTGCCAGCAGCCAAACGGGACTTCAGACAGATACGCAGTATTTT. It is translated as CASSQTGLQTDTQYF.

The V gene is TRBV7-2, the J gene TRBJ1-5; 8 nucleotides line up with TRBD1. Unmatched junction bases numbered 5, after V lost 5 bases and J lost 2 bases. CDR3 length equals 15 residues. CDR1 and CDR2 from the germline V gene are SGHTA and FQGNSA. The CDR3 bases are TGTGCCAGCAGCCCGACGGGACAGGGCAATCAGCCCCAGCATTTT. Encoded protein: CASSPTGQGNQPQHF.

J is TRBJ1-1 and V is TRBV7-8, with TRBD1 identical over 8 bases. J was trimmed by 1 base and V by 3 bases; bases with no gene match: 1. This CDR3 has 14 amino acids. Germline V gene sequence: CDR1 SGHVS, CDR2 FQNEAQ. CDR3 bases: TGTGCCAGCAGCTTTGGACAGGGGAACACTGAAGCTTTCTTT. This sequence encodes CASSFGQGNTEAFF.

Of note for this clone: Germline is not matched at one junction end, which may reflect a read error. Other DNA sequences from this sample encode an identical CDR3 as well. The gene calls are TRBV7-9 and TRBJ1-5; D possibly corresponds to TRBD1 (6 bases). Germline V CDR1 and CDR2: SEHNR, FQNEAQ (reference sequence). The CDR3 length is 13 residues. The CDR3 spells CASSLGGGQPQHF. CDR3 in DNA: TGTGCCAGCAGTTTAGGGGGGGGGCAGCCCCAGCATTTT.

J is TRBJ2-7 and V is TRBV7-8; TRBD1 matches at 11 bases. This CDR3 has 15 amino acids. The germline CDR1 and CDR2 sequences are SGHVS and FQNEAQ. V gave up 4 bases and J gave up 4 bases; unmatched junction bases: 6. CDR3: CASSSRTGGGYEQYF. CDR3 nucleotide sequence: TGTGCCAGCAGCTCCCGGACAGGGGGCGGGTACGAGCAGTACTTC.

The rearrangement uses TRBV27 and TRBJ1-6, with TRBD1 matching 11 bases. The J segment lost 6 bases and the V segment lost 6 bases, leaving 7 bases of the junction unmatched. The CDR3 sequence is 16 residues long. CDR1 is MNHEY, CDR2 SMNVEV, per germline (reference sequence). CDR3 sequence (DNA): TGTGCCAGCAGGCGACCCGGGACAGGGGGTAATTCACCCCTCCACTTT. Translation: CASRRPGTGGNSPLHF.

The V call is TRBV5-5, the J call TRBJ2-3, with a weak D call TRBD2 (6 bases). The length of the CDR3 is 18 residues. V was shortened by 3 bases and J by 5 bases, with 25 bases between the two germline ends. Germline V CDR1 and CDR2: SGHKS, YYEKEE (reference sequence). The CDR3 DNA is TGTGCCAGCAGCTCGCATCGCAGTATAGCGGCGGCAATAGATACGCAGTATTTT. Amino acid sequence: CASSSHRSIAAAIDTQYF.

This clone has just a few counts. This chain joins TRBV3-1 (or the pseudogene TRBV3-2) and TRBJ2-7; 9 bases fit TRBD2. The CDR3 totals 15 residues. The V and J ends lost 4 bases and 2 bases, in that order; junction bases with no gene match: 6. Germline assignment: CDR1 LGHDT and CDR2 YNNKEL (reference sequence). Written as DNA, the CDR3 is TGTGCCAGCAGCCCTGGACTAGCGAGTACCTACGAGCAGTACTTC. This translates into CASSPGLASTYEQYF.

The J gene is TRBJ1-3, the V gene TRBV2; D possibly corresponds to TRBD1 (5 bases). V lost 7 bases, J lost 7 bases, and 20 bases lay in between. The CDR3 has 15 amino acids. Germline-derived CDR1 and CDR2 are SNHLY and FYNNEI. Here the CDR3 DNA reads TGTGCCAGCAAACCCACGATGGGGGGTCGGAACACCATATATTTT. Translated, it gives CASKPTMGGRNTIYF. Together with reference TRBV2 and TRBJ1-3, the CDR3 gives the full variable domain: EPEVTQTPSHQVTQMGQEVILRCVPISNHLYFYWYRQILGQKVEFLVSFYNNEISEKSEIFDDQFSVERPDGSNFTLKIRSTKLEDSAMYFCASKPTMGGRNTIYFGEGSWLTVV.

The chain is built from TRBV3-1 (or the pseudogene TRBV3-2) and TRBJ2-7, with 8 bases aligning to TRBD2. Germline V CDR1 and CDR2: LGHDT, YNNKEL (reference sequence). V dropped 5 bases and J dropped 3; count of bases not matched to a gene: 6. This CDR3 region has 14 residues. Here the CDR3 reads CASSLLAEDYEQYF. CDR3 DNA: TGTGCCAGCAGCTTACTAGCGGAGGACTACGAGCAGTACTTC.

V usage is TRBV4-2 and J usage is TRBJ1-2; tentative D call: TRBD1 (6 bases). The CDR3 is 15 residues long. Trimming took 1 base from V and 4 from J, leaving 13 bases between them. The germline V gene has CDR1 LGHNA and CDR2 YNFKEQ. CDR3 sequence (DNA): TGTGCCAGCAGCCAAGCAGGGGAAAATCCCTATGGCTACACCTTC. It is translated as CASSQAGENPYGYTF.

The chain combines TRBV25-1 with TRBJ2-1; a weak D match, TRBD2 (6 bases). Trimming took off 5 bases at V and 8 bases at J, with 16 bases between the two ends. CDR1 MGHDK and CDR2 SYGVNS come from the germline V gene. The CDR3 sequence is 14 residues long. The CDR3 sequence: CASSRLVIGDEQFF. The CDR3 region has the DNA TGTGCCAGCAGTAGACTAGTTATTGGTGATGAGCAGTTCTTC. The full variable domain, rest sourced from reference TRBV25-1 and TRBJ2-1, is EADIYQTPRYLVIGTGKKITLECSQTMGHDKMYWYQQDPGMELHLIHYSYGVNSTEKGDLSSESTVSRIRTEHFPLTLESARPSHTSQYLCASSRLVIGDEQFFGPGTRLTVL.

V usage is TRBV24-1 and J usage is TRBJ2-2, with 8 nucleotides matching TRBD1. Germline V gene data show CDR1 as KGHDR and CDR2 as SFDVKD. V lost 3 bases and J lost 7; bases outside the gene matches: 9. The CDR3 is 16 amino acids. The CDR3 loop reads CATSDPRTGRGGELFF. In nucleotides, the CDR3 is TGTGCCACCAGTGATCCCCGGACAGGGAGAGGCGGGGAGCTGTTTTTT.

This chain links TRBV28 with TRBJ1-1; TRBD1 matches at 7 bases. Germline assignment: CDR1 MDHEN and CDR2 SYDVKM. The junction had 7 bases not matched to a gene; V was cut back by 6 bases and J by 3 bases. The CDR3 is 14 amino acids. CDR3 sequence reads: CASRQGIMYTEAFF. The CDR3, as DNA: TGTGCCAGCAGACAGGGGATTATGTACACTGAAGCTTTCTTT.

The gene calls are TRBV7-9 and TRBJ1-1, with unresolved D. The V end was cut by 2 bases, the J end by 6 bases, with 4 bases between. The CDR3 is 11 residues long. Germline lookup yields CDR1 SEHNR and CDR2 FQNEAQ (reference sequence). As DNA, the CDR3 is TGTGCCAGCAGCTTATACTCTGAAGCTTTCTTT. Protein: CASSLYSEAFF.

The chain recombines TRBV19 with TRBJ2-5; weak D call: TRBD2 (5 bases). The V gene's germline CDR1 is LNHDA and CDR2 SQIVND (reference sequence). This CDR3 has 13 amino acids. Deletions cut 3 bases from V and 2 bases from J, with 7 bases between. In DNA, the CDR3 is TGTGCCAGTAGTATGAGGGAACAAGAGACCCAGTACTTC. Residues: CASSMREQETQYF.

The J gene is TRBJ2-2, the V gene TRBV11-2; TRBD2 agrees at 8 bases. The trim removed 1 base at V and 0 bases at J, leaving 4 bases unmatched. CDR3 length: 17 amino acids. CDR1 is SGHAT and CDR2 is FQNNGV in the germline V gene. The DNA of the CDR3 is TGTGCCAGCAGCTTAGCGTTTAGCGGGGCGAACACCGGGGAGCTGTTTTTT. Translated, it gives CASSLAFSGANTGELFF.